This T cell receptor (beta chain) is drawn from a study of OX40 agonist ivuxolimab in advanced cancers. Method: immunoSEQ multiplex PCR; TCRdb's copy keeps in-frame clones and lacks some. This table has roughly 26,000 clones, roughly 90% appearing once. This CDR3 is 14 amino acids long. The germline V and J ends were trimmed by 2 bases and 8 bases, with 15 bases remaining between them. CDR1 and CDR2 (germline): LGHNA, YNFKEQ. The chain combines TRBV4-2 with TRBJ1-2; weak D call: TRBD1 (5 bases). The clonotype comes from an adult with an advanced solid tumor such as melanoma, head and neck, liver or kidney cancer. The source material was CD4+ or CD8+ T cells sorted from blood, sampled in a trial of the OX40 agonist ivuxolimab. The DNA for the CDR3 is TGTGCCAGCAGCCAATGTAAGGGACGGTGCGGCTACACCTTC. This encodes CASSQCKGRCGYTF.